The 22 T cell receptor beta chains listed next were all sequenced from one sample in a study of cytomegalovirus exposure and HLA in healthy donors (dated by TCRdb to about 2017). Library creation used the immunoSEQ multiplex PCR assay. The immuneACCESS repertoire file appears here via TCRdb, limited to in-frame rearrangements. These files lack a portion of the clones; in checked studies, under half of the deficit traces to unresolved V genes, and the cause of the others is not known. The sample data list about 82,000 clones, and 85% to 95% of these were observed just once. 0.69% of the sample goes to the ten largest clones. Source material: PBMCs. These receptors were collected from a woman aged 18-29 years in good health and CMV-seronegative.

This sequence joins TRBV5-5 and TRBJ1-5; TRBD1 matches 7 bases. The germline gives CDR1 SGHKS, CDR2 YYEKEE (reference sequence). J gave up 3 bases and V 7 bases, and 7 bases lay outside the gene matches. The CDR3 extends over 14 amino acids. CDR3 nucleotides: TGTGCCAGCTCGCGGCAGGGGGTCAATCAGCCCCAGCATTTT. Its translation: CASSRQGVNQPQHF.

V and J are TRBV7-9 and TRBJ1-6; possibly TRBD1 for D (6 bases). Germline CDR1 and CDR2: SEHNR and FQNEAQ (reference sequence). The CDR3 is made up of 14 amino acids. V gave up 2 bases and J gave up 7 bases, with 9 bases separating them. CDR3 protein: CASSLSRGNSPLHF. CDR3 coding DNA: TGTGCCAGCAGCTTATCCAGGGGAAATTCACCCCTCCACTTT. The full variable domain, completed using reference TRBV7-9 and TRBJ1-6, is DTGVSQNPRHKITKRGQNVTFRCDPISEHNRLYWYRQTLGQGPEFLTYFQNEAQLEKSRLLSDRFSAERPKGSFSTLEIQRTEQGDSAMYLCASSLSRGNSPLHFGNGTRLTVT.

This chain links TRBV5-8 with TRBJ1-5, with 11 bases that match TRBD1. The junction had 5 bases not matched to a gene; V was cut back by 2 bases and J by 7 bases. The CDR3 extends over 15 amino acids. CDR1 and CDR2 from the germline V gene are SGHTS and YDEGEE. CDR3 loop: CASSFRDRGRQPQHF. The CDR3 nucleotides are TGTGCCAGCAGCTTCCGGGACAGGGGGAGGCAGCCCCAGCATTTT.

This chain connects TRBV15 to TRBJ2-5, with 8 bases aligning to TRBD2. CDR1 and CDR2 (germline): LNHNV, YYDKDF (reference sequence). The V and J ends lost 0 bases and 5 bases, in that order; junction bases with no gene match: 5. The CDR3 runs to 15 residues. CDR3 coding DNA: TGTGCCACCAGCAGAGAGGGCGGGAGGTCGGAGACCCAGTACTTC. It specifies CATSREGGRSETQYF.

The sample holds one count of this clone. The gene calls are TRBV13 and TRBJ2-2; 12 nucleotides agree with TRBD2. The CDR3 spans 18 residues. Germline V lookup: CDR1 PRHDT, CDR2 FYEKMQ (reference sequence). The trim removed 5 bases at V and 3 bases at J, leaving 10 bases unmatched. DNA for the CDR3: TGTGCCAGCAGCCGTGGAGCTAGCGGGAGGGCTGACACCGGGGAGCTGTTTTTT. This sequence encodes CASSRGASGRADTGELFF.

V usage is TRBV5-1 and J usage is TRBJ1-5; 7 nucleotides agree with TRBD1. Germline CDR1 is SGHRS and CDR2 is YFSETQ. Trimming removed 5 bases from V and 1 base from J; junction bases left unmatched: 6. The CDR3 is made up of 15 amino acids. CDR3 DNA: TGCGCCAGCAGAACCGGGACAGAAAGCAATCAGCCCCAGCATTTT. Amino acids: CASRTGTESNQPQHF.

V and J are TRBV6-6 and TRBJ1-1; 9 positions agree with TRBD1. The CDR3 has 14 residues. Germline CDR1 and CDR2: MNHNY and SVGAGI (reference sequence). V lost 6 bases, J lost 3 bases, and 5 bases stayed unmatched. The CDR3, as DNA: TGTGCCAGCAGAGAAACAGGGGGCTACACTGAAGCTTTCTTT. Residues: CASRETGGYTEAFF.

The chain links TRBV11-2 to TRBJ2-3; the match to TRBD2 covers 8 bases. V lost 3 bases and J lost 6; bases outside the gene matches: 5. CDR1 and CDR2 (germline): SGHAT, FQNNGV. This CDR3 is built from 14 residues. The CDR3 coding sequence is TGTGCCAGCAGCTTGGAGCGGGAGTCTGATACGCAGTATTTT. This codes for CASSLERESDTQYF.

This clone has just one count. V is TRBV9 and J is TRBJ2-7; 8 nucleotides agree with TRBD1. V dropped 3 bases and J dropped 6; count of bases not matched to a gene: 14. Per the germline V gene, CDR1 is SGDLS and CDR2 is YYNGEE. CDR3 length equals 16 residues. The CDR3 reads CASSAIPGGAAGEQYF. The CDR3 nucleotides are TGTGCCAGCAGCGCGATTCCAGGGGGCGCGGCGGGCGAGCAGTACTTC.

The rearrangement joins TRBV2 to TRBJ1-1; D is uncertain. Per the germline V gene, CDR1 is SNHLY and CDR2 is FYNNEI. The CDR3 contains 15 residues. The V and J ends lost 1 base and 5 bases respectively, with 14 bases between them. This CDR3 is CASSEGGGPKTEAFF. CDR3 nucleotide sequence: TGTGCCAGCAGTGAAGGTGGCGGCCCAAAGACTGAAGCTTTCTTT.

The gene calls are TRBV5-4 and TRBJ2-5; D may be TRBD2 (5 bases). V was cut by 6 bases and J by 3 bases, with 18 bases left in between. Germline V CDR1 and CDR2: SGHNT, YYREEE (reference sequence). This CDR3 is built from 15 residues. The CDR3 here is CASKETTAGKETQYF. As DNA, the CDR3 is TGTGCCAGCAAGGAAACAACCGCCGGGAAAGAGACCCAGTACTTC.

This chain joins TRBV15 and TRBJ2-7; 8 nucleotides match TRBD1. Germline V gives CDR1 LNHNV, CDR2 YYDKDF (reference sequence). The J segment lost 4 bases and the V segment lost 3 bases, leaving 2 bases of the junction unmatched. CDR3 length: 13 residues. The CDR3 region is CATSRDRDYEQYF. The DNA of the CDR3 is TGTGCCACCAGCAGGGACAGGGATTACGAGCAGTACTTC.

V is TRBV11-3 and J is TRBJ2-3; 10 nucleotides align to TRBD2. V shed 3 bases, J shed 2 bases, and the junction held 2 bases outside the gene matches. Germline-derived CDR1 and CDR2 are SGHNT and YENEEA. The CDR3 covers 15 residues. The CDR3 bases are TGTGCCAGCAGCTTTGGGACTAGCGTCACAGATACGCAGTATTTT. Its translation is CASSFGTSVTDTQYF. Looking up the rest from reference TRBV11-3 and TRBJ2-3 gives the full variable domain: EAGVVQSPRYKIIEKKQPVAFWCNPISGHNTLYWYLQNLGQGPELLIRYENEEAVDDSQLPKDRFSAERLKGVDSTLKIQPAELGDSAVYLCASSFGTSVTDTQYFGPGTRLTVL.

The V call is TRBV4-1, the J call TRBJ2-3; 14 bases line up with TRBD2. Unmatched junction bases numbered 7, after V lost 1 base and J lost 4 bases. Germline CDR1 reads MGHRA; CDR2 reads YSYEKL. This CDR3 comprises 18 residues. The CDR3 here is CASSQGRLAGGPPDTQYF. The CDR3 coding sequence is TGCGCCAGCAGCCAAGGTCGACTAGCGGGGGGGCCCCCAGATACGCAGTATTTT.

The chain couples TRBV9 to TRBJ1-5, with 11 positions matching TRBD1. V lost 3 bases to trimming and J lost 3 bases; unmatched junction nucleotides: 5. Per germline, CDR1 SGDLS and CDR2 YYNGEE. The CDR3 sequence is 16 residues long. The CDR3 loop is CASSAGTGGINQPQHF. The DNA for the CDR3 is TGTGCCAGCAGCGCGGGGACAGGGGGGATCAATCAGCCCCAGCATTTT.

V and J are TRBV4-1 and TRBJ2-1; 12 positions agree with TRBD2. The J segment lost 5 bases and the V segment lost 4 bases, leaving 6 bases of the junction unmatched. The CDR3 sequence is 16 residues long. Germline values: CDR1 MGHRA, CDR2 YSYEKL. CDR3 in DNA: TGCGCCAGCAGCCCCAGTTCTAGCGGGGGGGACAATGAGCAGTTCTTC. It translates to CASSPSSSGGDNEQFF.

As DNA, the CDR3 is TGTGCCAGCAGCTTAGGCAGTCTCTCGGAGACCCAGTACTTC. The encoded protein is CASSLGSLSETQYF. The genes are TRBV7-9 and TRBJ2-5; D unresolved. Trimming pared 1 base from V and 5 bases from J, leaving 11 bases between. This CDR3 contains 14 residues. The V gene's germline CDR1 is SEHNR and CDR2 FQNEAQ (reference sequence).

The chain combines TRBV29-1 with TRBJ1-2; the D is unclear. The CDR3 length is 14 residues. Germline V CDR1 and CDR2: SQVTM, ANQGSEA. Trimming left V 4 bases short and J 0 bases short, with 12 bases between. CDR3 residues: CSVGSSGANYGYTF. In DNA, the CDR3 is TGCAGCGTTGGCTCCTCGGGTGCTAACTATGGCTACACCTTC.

The chain joins TRBV6-5 to TRBJ1-6, with 9 bases fitting TRBD1. The germline V gene encodes CDR1 MNHEY and CDR2 SVGAGI. V was clipped by 4 bases and J by 6 bases; unmatched bases: 7. The CDR3 consists of 16 residues. CDR3 in amino acids: CASSSQQGARNSPLHF. Here the CDR3 DNA reads TGTGCCAGCAGTTCGCAACAGGGGGCGCGTAATTCACCCCTCCACTTT.

V is TRBV4-3 and J is TRBJ1-1; 9 bases align to TRBD1. Germline CDR1 LGHNA, CDR2 YSLEER. The V and J ends lost 4 bases and 5 bases, in that order; junction bases with no gene match: 11. The CDR3 runs to 16 residues. In DNA form, the CDR3 reads TGCGCCAGCAGCCGAACCTGGACAGGGGAGGGGACTGAAGCTTTCTTT. Its translation: CASSRTWTGEGTEAFF.

The chain combines TRBV7-8 with TRBJ2-3; a possible D gene is TRBD1 (6 bases). CDR1 and CDR2 (germline): SGHVS, FQNEAQ. The CDR3 totals 16 residues. The V gene lost 3 bases and the J gene lost 6 bases, with 19 bases spanning the gap. In DNA, the CDR3 is TGTGCCAGCAGCTTTGCTAGGGGGATAAGTTCCGATACGCAGTATTTT. This translates into CASSFARGISSDTQYF.

V usage is TRBV6-5 and J usage is TRBJ2-1; 12 bases fit TRBD2. Trimming at V came to 5 bases and at J to 2 bases, leaving 1 base not matched to a gene. Germline-derived CDR1 and CDR2 are MNHEY and SVGAGI. The CDR3 has 15 residues. Written as DNA, the CDR3 is TGTGCCAGCAGTCGGACTAGCGGGACCTACAATGAGCAGTTCTTC. Translated, it gives CASSRTSGTYNEQFF.